This entry features one T cell receptor (beta chain) sequence. The antigen it binds to is not known. No much larger clonotype is one base removed from it; base qualities were not supplied. Per the publication, the time point label means: baseline before first vaccination. The vaccinee samples were drawn from two UK trials, COV001 and COV002, one of which was a single-blind randomized controlled phase 2/3 trial testing AZD1222 (ChAdOx1 nCoV-19) in healthy adults. Trial participant PBMC samples were collected at day 0 and day 28 after the second dose for TCRbeta chain sequencing. The V end loses 2 bases and the J end loses 2 bases, and a stretch of 10 bases separates them. The CDR3 runs 14 amino acids, cysteine and phenylalanine included. Only the CDR3 DNA stays, 42 bases, in frame from base 1. In the germline V gene, CDR1 corresponds to SGHVS and CDR2 to FQNEAQ. The data belong to a study of T cell responses to AZD1222 COVID-19 vaccine (dated by TCRdb to the early 2020s). As for the study more broadly: AZD1222 recipients with second doses at about 4 weeks or about 12 weeks were pooled, because spike-specific TCR depth and breadth did not differ between schedules. Enrollment into the trials was organized by age into subgroups of 18-55, 56-69 and 70-plus years, and those subgroups contained approximately 150, 30 and 60 TCR-sequenced participants, respectively. A total of around 240 trial participants underwent TCR sequencing, of whom around 200 received two doses of AZD1222 and some 26 received two doses of the MenACWY control vaccine. Findings and caveats that apply to the study as a whole: Participants were mostly white British, with more females than males. The authors suggested clonal diversity may have been underestimated. Conclusions about previously exposed vaccinees were limited because only six AZD1222 recipients were SARS-CoV-2 seropositive at baseline. Spike-specific TCR breadth and depth rose significantly after two AZD1222 doses compared with day 0 and with MenACWY recipients. The vaccine-associated CD4 TCRs covered the entire spike protein, and the dominant responses fell in regions 160-218 and 743-854. Reportedly, close to half of the unique spike-specific TCRs recognized epitopes lying outside the regions that are mutated in the B.1.351 and B.1.1.7 variants. Because no day 14 peak-response samples were available, the repertoires could be characterized only after the peak T cell response. In the small 56-69-year group, the increase in depth fell short of significance, most likely because of low power.

The CDR3 regions of human TCRbeta chains were analyzed by immunosequencing. As for how the authors treated the data: TCRs in the repertoires were compared against a reference library of SARS-CoV-2-specific TCRs that had been generated with the MIRA antigen-specificity platform. Breadth was defined as the fraction of unique TCRs that were SARS-CoV-2-associated, and depth was defined as the fraction of total T cells that were SARS-CoV-2-associated. Using the MIRA data, each spike-specific TCR was mapped to the spike region that the TCR reacts to and placed in a CD4 or CD8 class. Log10-transformed breadth and depth values were compared by one-way ANOVA with Sidak's multiple comparisons tests. Not all clones reach the TCRdb copy of this immuneACCESS table, which keeps in-frame sequences only. Checked studies attribute under half of the gap to unresolved V genes and leave the rest unexplained. V, J and clone size are taken as reported in that table, and D and trimming were inferred from the DNA itself. The sample has about 79,000 clones on record, around 80% of them singletons. Of the sample, roughly a fifth falls within the top ten clones.

The source was peripheral blood, collected on day 0 of AZD1222 vaccination. This TCR was sampled from an adult in good health. The chain joins TRBV7-8 to TRBJ2-7; no D gene is confidently identified. The sequenced DNA: TGTGCCAGCAGCTTACTTCGGACCCCCTACGAGCAGTACTTC. This gives the protein CASSLLRTPYEQYF. The full variable domain, completed from the reference TRBV7-8 and TRBJ2-7 proteins outside the CDR3, reads GAGVSQSPRYKVAKRGQDVALRCDPISGHVSLFWYQQALGQGPEFLTYFQNEAQLDKSGLPSDRFFAERPEGSVSTLKIQRTQQEDSAVYLCASSLLRTPYEQYFGPGTRLTVT.